This T cell receptor (beta chain) was captured by sequencing in a study of technical replicates of blood from a handful of donors. Repertoires were generated with immunoSEQ multiplex PCR, while TCRdb's copy carries only in-frame clones and drops some. The sample shows about 98,000 clones, about 94% of them seen only once. The CDR3 has 15 amino acids. Trimming left V 1 base short and J 0 bases short, with 9 bases between. CDR1 is MGHRA and CDR2 is YSYEKL in the germline V gene. This chain joins TRBV4-1 and TRBJ1-1, with a tentative D call TRBD1 (5 bases). This TCR came from a human donor in good health. Sequencing was carried out using T cells isolated from PBMCs. CDR3 region: CASSQVPGMNTEAFF. In DNA, the CDR3 is TGCGCCAGCAGCCAAGTGCCAGGGATGAACACTGAAGCTTTCTTT.